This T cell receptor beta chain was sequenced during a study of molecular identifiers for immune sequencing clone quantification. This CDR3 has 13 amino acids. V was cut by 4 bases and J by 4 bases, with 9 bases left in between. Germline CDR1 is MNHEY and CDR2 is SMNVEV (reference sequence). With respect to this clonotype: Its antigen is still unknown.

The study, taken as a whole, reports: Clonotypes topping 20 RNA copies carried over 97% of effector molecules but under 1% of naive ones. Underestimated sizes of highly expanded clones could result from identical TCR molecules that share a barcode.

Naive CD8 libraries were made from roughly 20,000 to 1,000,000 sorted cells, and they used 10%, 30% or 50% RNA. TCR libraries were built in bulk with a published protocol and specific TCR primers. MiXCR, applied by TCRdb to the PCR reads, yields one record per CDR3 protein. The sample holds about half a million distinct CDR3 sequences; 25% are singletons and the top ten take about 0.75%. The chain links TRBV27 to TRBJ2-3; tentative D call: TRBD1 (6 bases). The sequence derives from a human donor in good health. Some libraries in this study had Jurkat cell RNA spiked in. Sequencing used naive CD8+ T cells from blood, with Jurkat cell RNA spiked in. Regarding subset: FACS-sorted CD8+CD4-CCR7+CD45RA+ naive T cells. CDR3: CASSWTAADTQYF. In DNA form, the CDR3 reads TGTGCCAGCAGTTGGACAGCGGCAGATACGCAGTATTTT.